The sequence of this TCR beta chain was determined in a study of control samples from healthy donors and cancer patients (dated by TCRdb to about 2020). Spanning cysteine to phenylalanine, the CDR3 consists of 16 amino acids. Just CDR3 DNA is preserved here, 48 bases in frame from base 1. At the junction V is shortened by 4 bases and J by 0 bases, with 13 bases in between. The germline V gene yields MNHNS for CDR1 and SASEGT for CDR2. Library construction relied on the immunoSEQ multiplex PCR assay. What TCRdb holds here is the immuneACCESS table cut down to in-frame rearrangements. Part of the clones is not present; checked against another copy, under half of the missing clones reflect an unresolved V gene, and the others are unexplained. For this sample the table gives under 450,000 clones, of which 80% to 95% were detected only once. The ten biggest clones cover approximately 6.3% of the sample.

Comment on this clone: Its binding antigen is unknown. Per-base quality was not reported, and no clone a single base away is much larger than it.

The V and J genes are TRBV6-1 and TRBJ1-5; TRBD1 is perhaps the D gene, given 5 matching bases. The TCR was taken from a man in his forties or fifties with head and neck cancer. Sequencing was carried out using PBMCs. The CDR3 region has the sequence CASSGRTLNSNQPQHF. At the DNA level, the sequence is TGTGCCAGCAGTGGACGGACACTGAATAGCAATCAGCCCCAGCATTTT.